This TCR beta chain derives from a study of T-cell reconstitution after alpha-beta-depleted transplantation in children. Study conclusions and caveats: Newly produced T cells mostly accounted for T-cell counts and diversity one year post-transplant.

The CDR3 totals 16 residues. Germline loops: CDR1 SGHRS, CDR2 YFSETQ. With 2 bases removed from V and 0 bases from J, the gap between germline ends came to 13 bases. This clonotype was seen more than once but under ten times. The antigen is not known. The TCRbeta library was prepared with unique molecular identifiers. TCRdb analysed the PCR reads with MiXCR anew, one entry per CDR3 protein. In the table there are about a million distinct CDR3 sequences, 25% to 30% of which are singletons. This TCR derives from a boy younger than two who had a stem cell transplant for SCID, so the T cells may come from the graft donor. The chain employs TRBV5-1 and TRBJ2-3; D perhaps matches TRBD2 (6 bases). Sequencing was performed on PBMCs, mostly from graft donor cells, taken 360 days after TCRalphabeta/CD19-depleted stem cell transplant. CDR3 bases: TGCGCCAGCAGCTTTGGGGGAGGTTCTAGCACAGATACGCAGTATTTT. Amino acid sequence: CASSFGGGSSTDTQYF.